This TCR beta chain was profiled in a study of long-term antiretroviral therapy in people with HIV. Regarding the study as a whole: Post-treatment diversity went higher with ART but stayed below transplant donor controls. HIV repertoires covered narrower CDR3 length ranges than controls did.

About this clone itself: Its cognate antigen is unknown.

The run of the v3.0 immunoSEQ assay was at survey level. Profiled with immunoSEQ multiplex PCR; TCRdb holds only in-frame clones, not every one. The data hold around 22,000 clones, with roughly 94% observed a single time. The sequences come from unsorted PBMCs, collected around 5 years after starting antiretroviral therapy. The TCR was taken from a woman in her 50s with HIV.

DNA of the CDR3: TGCGCCAGCAGCTTGGGGGACTCGAACAATGAGCAGTTCTTC. Amino acid sequence: CASSLGDSNNEQFF. The chain uses TRBV5-1 and TRBJ2-1; D possibly corresponds to TRBD2 (6 bases). From germline, CDR1 is SGHRS and CDR2 YFSETQ. The CDR3 spans 14 residues. Trimming took off 0 bases at V and 5 bases at J, with 9 bases between the two ends. The full variable domain, its missing parts supplied by reference TRBV5-1 and TRBJ2-1, is KAGVTQTPRYLIKTRGQQVTLSCSPISGHRSVSWYQQTPGQGLQFLFEYFSETQRNKGNFPGRFSGRQFSNSRSEMNVSTLELGDSALYLCASSLGDSNNEQFFGPGTRLTVL.